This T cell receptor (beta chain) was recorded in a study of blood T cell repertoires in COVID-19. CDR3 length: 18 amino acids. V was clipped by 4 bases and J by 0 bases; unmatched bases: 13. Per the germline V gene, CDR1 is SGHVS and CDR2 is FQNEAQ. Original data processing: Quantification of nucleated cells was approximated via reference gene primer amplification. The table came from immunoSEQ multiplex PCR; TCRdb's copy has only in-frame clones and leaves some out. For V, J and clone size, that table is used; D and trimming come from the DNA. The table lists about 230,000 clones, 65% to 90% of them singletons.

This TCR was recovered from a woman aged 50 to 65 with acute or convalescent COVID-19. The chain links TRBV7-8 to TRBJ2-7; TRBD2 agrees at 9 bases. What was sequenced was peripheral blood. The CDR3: CASSSGATSGPHSYEQYF. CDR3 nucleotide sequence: TGTGCCAGCAGCTCGGGAGCGACTAGCGGACCCCACTCCTACGAGCAGTACTTC. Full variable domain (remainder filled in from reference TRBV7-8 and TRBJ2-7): GAGVSQSPRYKVAKRGQDVALRCDPISGHVSLFWYQQALGQGPEFLTYFQNEAQLDKSGLPSDRFFAERPEGSVSTLKIQRTQQEDSAVYLCASSSGATSGPHSYEQYFGPGTRLTVT.